The next 24 T cell receptor beta chains were all read from a single sample in a study of blood T cell repertoires in COVID-19. The method was immunoSEQ multiplex PCR; TCRdb's version includes in-frame clones alone and lacks a portion of them. The table has some 180,000 clones, nearly 90% seen once. Sequencing used peripheral blood. The receptor set was obtained from a man aged 45 to 65 with acute or convalescent COVID-19.

The CDR3 nucleotides read TGTGCCAGCAGCTTAGAGGTCGGTAGTTGGAATGAGCAGTTCTTC. Protein product: CASSLEVGSWNEQFF. This chain uses TRBV7-3 with TRBJ2-1; D remains unclear. The germline V and J ends were trimmed by 2 bases and 7 bases, with 15 bases remaining between them. The CDR3 sequence is 15 residues long. Germline V gene data show CDR1 as SGHTA and CDR2 as FQGTGA.

This chain uses TRBV27 with TRBJ2-7; TRBD2 matches at 10 bases. V shed 2 bases, J shed 1 base, and the junction held 2 bases outside the gene matches. This CDR3 spans 15 amino acids. Looked up from germline, CDR1 is MNHEY and CDR2 is SMNVEV (reference sequence). CDR3: CASSLVAGGSYEQYV. The CDR3 coding sequence is TGTGCCAGCAGTTTAGTAGCGGGGGGTTCCTACGAGCAGTACGTC.

V and J are TRBV5-8 and TRBJ1-5, with D hard to call. Germline CDR1 SGHTS, CDR2 YDEGEE. This CDR3 has 15 amino acids. Trimming pared 0 bases from V and 5 bases from J, leaving 12 bases between. The chain's CDR3 is CASSLGGRRDQPQHF. In nucleotides, the CDR3 is TGTGCCAGCAGCTTGGGTGGCAGGAGGGATCAGCCCCAGCATTTT.

This chain connects TRBV5-4 to TRBJ1-1; 9 positions match TRBD1. Trimming at V came to 1 base and at J to 2 bases, leaving 6 bases not matched to a gene. This CDR3 has 16 amino acids. Germline CDR1 is SGHNT and CDR2 is YYREEE (reference sequence). The DNA of the CDR3 is TGTGCCAGCAGCTTGTTACAGGGGGCGCCTAACACTGAAGCTTTCTTT. It codes for CASSLLQGAPNTEAFF.

The rearrangement links TRBV4-1 to TRBJ2-2, with no clear D. The CDR3 is 16 amino acids. Germline values: CDR1 MGHRA, CDR2 YSYEKL. V was pared by 1 base and J by 3 bases, with 12 bases between. CDR3 sequence reads: CASSQAYRADTGELFF. The CDR3 coding sequence is TGCGCCAGCAGCCAAGCCTACCGCGCCGACACCGGGGAGCTGTTTTTT.

V and J are TRBV12-5 and TRBJ2-3, with 9 bases lining up with TRBD1. Germline CDR1 LGHNT, CDR2 FRNRAP. The trim removed 6 bases at V and 6 bases at J, leaving 4 bases unmatched. The CDR3 length is 13 residues. The CDR3 region is CASGQGAGDTQYF. CDR3 sequence (DNA): TGTGCTAGTGGACAGGGGGCGGGGGATACGCAGTATTTT.

The chain joins TRBV4-3 to TRBJ1-4, with D possibly being TRBD1 (6 bases). V was clipped by 6 bases and J by 8 bases, with 25 bases between them. From germline, CDR1 is LGHNA and CDR2 YSLEER. The CDR3 covers 17 residues. The CDR3 protein is CASRAAGRTVDGEKLFF. The CDR3 coding sequence is TGCGCCAGCAGAGCTGCCGGTAGGACAGTCGATGGGGAAAAACTGTTTTTT.

The chain recombines TRBV7-3 with TRBJ1-1; D unresolved. CDR3 length equals 13 residues. CDR1 is SGHTA, CDR2 FQGTGA, per germline. V lost 1 base and J lost 7, with 10 bases in between. For the CDR3, the DNA is TGTGCCAGCAGCTTAAACAGCCGAAATGAAGCTTTCTTT. As protein: CASSLNSRNEAFF.

This chain links TRBV4-1 with TRBJ2-3; possibly TRBD1 for D (6 bases). Germline loops: CDR1 MGHRA, CDR2 YSYEKL. V was shortened by 4 bases and J by 4 bases, with 18 bases between the two germline ends. This CDR3 region has 16 residues. The CDR3 coding sequence is TGCGCCAGCAGCCCCCAGGGGAGCGGAAGTGCAGATACGCAGTATTTT. Translated: CASSPQGSGSADTQYF.

This clone came up a few times. The J gene is TRBJ1-4, the V gene TRBV4-3; D possibly corresponds to TRBD1 (5 bases). Germline CDR1 reads LGHNA; CDR2 reads YSLEER. Trimming left V 0 bases short and J 5 bases short, with 13 bases between. This CDR3 has 16 amino acids. DNA of the CDR3: TGCGCCAGCAGCCAAGATTTCGCGACAGAGAATGAAAAACTGTTTTTT. This gives the protein CASSQDFATENEKLFF.

The chain couples TRBV7-2 to TRBJ1-2; 9 bases align to TRBD1. Trimming at V came to 5 bases and at J to 10 bases, leaving 17 bases not matched to a gene. Germline V CDR1 and CDR2: SGHTA, FQGNSA. The CDR3 contains 16 residues. This CDR3 reads CASSATGTGTSVDYTF. The CDR3 bases are TGTGCCAGCAGCGCAACCGGGACAGGGACTTCGGTGGACTACACCTTC. Variable domain in full (rest from reference TRBV7-2 and TRBJ1-2): GAGVSQSPSNKVTEKGKDVELRCDPISGHTALYWYRQSLGQGLEFLIYFQGNSAPDKSGLPSDRFSAERTGGSVSTLTIQRTQQEDSAVYLCASSATGTGTSVDYTFGSGTRLTVV.

The J gene is TRBJ1-1, the V gene TRBV24-1, with 7 bases lining up with TRBD1. The V segment lost 0 bases and the J segment 4 bases; nucleotides outside the gene matches: 7. The length of the CDR3 is 16 residues. Germline values: CDR1 KGHDR, CDR2 SFDVKD. CDR3 sequence: CATSDLSRGGRTEAFF. Here the CDR3 DNA reads TGTGCCACCAGTGATTTGAGCCGAGGGGGCCGCACTGAAGCTTTCTTT.

This chain links TRBV6-5 with TRBJ1-6, with 7 positions matching TRBD1. CDR1 MNHEY and CDR2 SVGAGI come from the germline V gene. There are 16 residues in the CDR3. J was trimmed by 6 bases and V by 0 bases; bases with no gene match: 5. This chain's CDR3 is CASSYSTGTANSPLHF. CDR3 nucleotide sequence: TGTGCCAGCAGTTACTCGACCGGGACAGCTAATTCACCCCTCCACTTT.

This chain links TRBV29-1 with TRBJ1-2, with a tentative D call TRBD1 (5 bases). The CDR3 spans 12 residues. V shed 8 bases and J shed 4 bases, with 14 bases lying between them. Germline V gene sequence: CDR1 SQVTM, CDR2 ANQGSEA. This CDR3 is CSTWTSLYGYTF. The CDR3 nucleotides read TGCAGCACATGGACAAGCCTCTATGGCTACACCTTC.

This chain uses TRBV7-2 with TRBJ1-2; the match to TRBD1 covers 8 bases. The CDR3 length is 13 residues. Germline V gene lookup returns CDR1 SGHTA and CDR2 FQGNSA. J was trimmed by 8 bases and V by 2 bases; bases with no gene match: 4. The CDR3 protein is CASSLTQGGGYTF. As DNA, the CDR3 is TGTGCCAGCAGCTTAACACAGGGGGGCGGCTACACCTTC.

The chain is built from TRBV29-1 and TRBJ1-1, with D tentatively TRBD1 (6 bases). V dropped 7 bases and J dropped 0 bases, with 15 bases sitting between them. The CDR3 is made up of 14 amino acids. Germline values: CDR1 SQVTM, CDR2 ANQGSEA. CDR3 in amino acids: CSGLGGGMNTEAFF. CDR3 nucleotide sequence: TGCAGCGGCCTAGGGGGGGGTATGAACACTGAAGCTTTCTTT.

Of note for this clone: Relative to the germline gene, one junction end is altered; a read error may explain this. The chain couples TRBV2 to TRBJ2-3, with 9 bases matching TRBD1. There are 15 residues in the CDR3. Germline CDR1 reads SNHLY; CDR2 reads FYNNEI. In nucleotides, the CDR3 is TGTGCCAGCAGTGAAGCGGGACAGGGCACGGATACGCAGTATTTT. This encodes CASSEAGQGTDTQYF.

The chain recombines TRBV11-3 with TRBJ2-5; 8 bases align to TRBD2. Germline trimming cut 1 base from V and 1 base from J; bases unmatched to any gene: 8. The CDR3 runs to 17 residues. CDR1 and CDR2 from the germline V gene are SGHNT and YENEEA. The CDR3: CASSLGDSGVGQETQYF. The DNA of the CDR3 is TGTGCCAGCAGCTTAGGAGATAGCGGGGTCGGCCAAGAGACCCAGTACTTC.

The genes are TRBV29-1 and TRBJ1-1, with unresolved D. This CDR3 region has 12 residues. Trimming took 3 bases from V and 1 from J, leaving 6 bases between them. Germline loops: CDR1 SQVTM, CDR2 ANQGSEA. The CDR3 protein is CSVDSPNTEAFF. The CDR3 DNA sequence: TGCAGCGTTGACAGTCCGAACACTGAAGCTTTCTTT.

This clone was detected only once. The gene calls are TRBV19 and TRBJ1-1; D remains unclear. V lost 3 bases, J lost 1 base, and 9 bases lay in between. The CDR3 is made up of 14 amino acids. Germline loops: CDR1 LNHDA, CDR2 SQIVND (reference sequence). CDR3 DNA sequence: TGTGCCAGTAGTATGCGGGGTGGGAACACTGAAGCTTTCTTT. Protein sequence: CASSMRGGNTEAFF.

The J gene is TRBJ2-2, the V gene TRBV11-3; a possible D gene is TRBD1 (5 bases). V was trimmed by 1 base and J by 0 bases, leaving 12 bases between them. Germline lookup yields CDR1 SGHNT and CDR2 YENEEA. The CDR3 totals 17 residues. The chain's CDR3 is CASSLGAGYANTGELFF. As DNA, the CDR3 is TGTGCCAGCAGCTTAGGCGCAGGGTATGCGAACACCGGGGAGCTGTTTTTT.

This clone was seen once. The J gene is TRBJ2-2, the V gene TRBV6-5; D perhaps matches TRBD2 (5 bases). Trimming left V 2 bases short and J 6 bases short, with 10 bases between. This CDR3 contains 14 residues. The germline V gene encodes CDR1 MNHEY and CDR2 SVGAGI. The CDR3 DNA follows: TGTGCCAGCAGTTACGTGGAGGTGGCCGGGGAGCTGTTTTTT. It yields the protein CASSYVEVAGELFF.

The chain recombines TRBV14 with TRBJ2-2, with no clear D. V was trimmed by 4 bases and J by 5 bases, leaving 8 bases between them. CDR3 size: 13 residues. Germline V gene sequence: CDR1 SGHDN, CDR2 FVKESK. The CDR3 DNA is TGTGCCAGCAGCCCCAGATGGACCGGGGAGCTGTTTTTT. Its protein product is CASSPRWTGELFF.

This sequence joins TRBV11-2 and TRBJ2-2; D gene ambiguous. Germline V lookup: CDR1 SGHAT, CDR2 FQNNGV. This CDR3 comprises 14 residues. Trimming left V 5 bases short and J 6 bases short, with 13 bases between. CDR3 in amino acids: CASSPPAASGELFF. The CDR3, as DNA: TGTGCCAGCAGCCCCCCGGCGGCCTCCGGGGAGCTGTTTTTT.